This TCR beta chain comes out of a study of early T cells in non-severe SARS-CoV-2 infection (dated by TCRdb to the early 2020s). With regard to the full study: Because TCR sequencing relied on bulk RNA taken from unsorted whole blood, pairing of alpha and beta chains was not possible. General findings and caveats noted by the study authors: Matching against VDJdb was skewed toward anti-spike CD8 responses, likely underestimated virus-specific expansions, and missed private and CD4 specificities.

The junction shows trimming of 4 bases on V and 5 bases on J, plus 15 bases between the germline ends. There are 15 amino acids in the CDR3, from cysteine to phenylalanine inclusive. The only DNA kept is the CDR3, 45 bases in frame from the first base. CDR1 and CDR2 (SEHNR, FQNEAQ) derive from the germline V gene (reference sequence). A remark on this clonotype: What this receptor recognizes is not known. One base away there is no much larger clone; base qualities are not given.

The library was produced with 5' RACE. The data were produced on a NextSeq 500. To correct for sequencing error and PCR bias, the TCR library protocol tagged individual cDNA molecules with unique molecular identifiers. TCR alpha and beta chains were both sequenced, and the abundances of alpha and beta sequences in each sample were closely correlated with each other. On the study's bioinformatics: Decombinator V4 was used to perform V gene, J gene and CDR3 annotation of TCR sequences. TCRs were defined as expanded if a significant change between any two time points was detected under a Poisson model with p below 0.0001. TCR abundances were normalised to the total number of TCRs sequenced per sample and expressed as counts per million. TRAV1-2 paired with TRAJ12, TRAJ20 or TRAJ33 defined MAIT TCRs, while TRAV10 paired with TRAJ18 defined iNKT TCRs. VDJdb, accessed 1 November 2021, was searched for CMV, EBV and SARS-CoV-2 annotated TCRs, excluding TCRs annotated for multiple antigens. The public reads were reprocessed in TCRdb via fastp at Q25 and MiXCR, keeping in-frame beta chains. Here each entry gathers all rows of one CDR3 protein and keeps the most common genes and DNA. TCRdb's processing, not the study's, gives the V and J calls here. This sample lists around 22,000 distinct CDR3 sequences; around 3.5% were detected once. Roughly 5.4% of the sample is in the top ten clones.

A case-control design nested within a healthcare worker cohort in London, UK, was used, with weekly nasopharyngeal swab PCR tests and blood sampling performed. Between 23 and 31 March 2020, the week of the UK lockdown, healthcare workers were enrolled and then followed up weekly for as long as 16 weeks. The TCR was taken from an adult who was a healthcare worker with PCR-confirmed SARS-CoV-2 infection or an uninfected control (not recorded which). Sequencing was performed on whole blood. The receptor chain draws on TRBV7-9 and TRBJ2-1; perhaps TRBD2 is the D gene, with 5 bases matching. The CDR3 region has the sequence CASSSSRTGDNEQFF. Here is the DNA: TGTGCCAGCAGCTCCTCCCGGACTGGAGACAATGAGCAGTTCTTC.